This T cell receptor (beta chain) originates from a study of response to subunit inactivated influenza vaccine. Regarding the study as a whole: With each seasonal influenza vaccination, the authors suggested, few new T cells are recruited.

Trimming removed 1 base at V and 1 base at J, with 4 bases between. Germline V gene sequence: CDR1 LNHNV, CDR2 YYDKDF (reference sequence). The CDR3 spans 13 residues. About this clonotype itself: Its antigen is currently unknown.

TCRdb re-called the RT-PCR reads through MiXCR, storing one row per CDR3 protein. The sample includes 750,000 to 850,000 distinct CDR3 sequences, around 20% of them seen just once. Sequenced here: PBMCs from blood, sampled 5 to 6 days after vaccination. The rearrangement uses TRBV15 and TRBJ2-5, with D uncertain. This TCR came from a man aged 50-60 years who received an inactivated influenza vaccine. In nucleotides, the CDR3 is TGTGCCACCAGCAGAGGAACCCAAGAGACCCAGTACTTC. Protein sequence: CATSRGTQETQYF.